This T cell receptor (beta chain) was observed in a study of PD-1 blockade in mismatch repair-deficient tumors. The protocol was immunoSEQ multiplex PCR, while the TCRdb copy is restricted to in-frame clones and leaves out a portion. The table includes about 84,000 clones, over 70% detected once. The CDR3 extends over 15 amino acids. With 1 base removed from V and 6 bases from J, the gap between germline ends came to 16 bases. The V gene's germline CDR1 is SGHKS and CDR2 YYEKEE (reference sequence). The chain links TRBV5-5 to TRBJ1-2; D perhaps matches TRBD1 (6 bases). Sequences were derived from peripheral blood, sampled 12 weeks after starting pembrolizumab. This TCR was recovered from an adult with mismatch repair-deficient cancer. CDR3 nucleotide sequence: TGTGCCAGCAGCTTGACAGGGACGGTAATAGATGGCTACACCTTC. This encodes CASSLTGTVIDGYTF. Based on the CDR3 plus reference TRBV5-5 and TRBJ1-2, the full variable domain is DAGVTQSPTHLIKTRGQQVTLRCSPISGHKSVSWYQQVLGQGPQFIFQYYEKEERGRGNFPDRFSARQFPNYSSELNVNALLLGDSALYLCASSLTGTVIDGYTFGSGTRLTVV.